This T cell receptor (beta chain) was retrieved from a study of blood T cell repertoires in COVID-19. The wider study: The origin of the acute and convalescent COVID-19 samples was the United States, Italy and Spain. Sources were T cells, B-cell-depleted T cells, or PBMCs; the material itself was cDNA or gDNA.

Per the germline V gene, CDR1 is LGHDT and CDR2 is YNNKEL (reference sequence). This CDR3 comprises 15 residues. V lost 6 bases to trimming and J lost 7 bases; unmatched junction nucleotides: 11. In the original analysis: Reference gene primer amplification gave nucleated cell count estimates. Repertoires were generated with immunoSEQ multiplex PCR, while TCRdb's copy carries only in-frame clones and drops some. The V and J calls and clone size were taken over from that table, and D and trimming were inferred from the DNA. Of some 210,000 clones in the sample, 92% were seen once. The source is a man aged 25-45 years with acute or convalescent COVID-19. Sequencing was carried out using peripheral blood. The gene calls are TRBV3-1 (or the pseudogene TRBV3-2) and TRBJ2-1, with 8 bases that match TRBD1. In nucleotides, the CDR3 is TGTGCCAGCAGACACCGACAGGGGAGTAGAAATGAGCAGTTCTTC. This codes for CASRHRQGSRNEQFF.